Given below is one T cell receptor beta chain in context. The sample is drawn from a study of control samples from healthy donors and cancer patients. V gave up 5 bases and J gave up 2 bases; unmatched junction bases: 7. The germline V gene encodes CDR1 SGHTA and CDR2 FQGTGA. This CDR3 has 17 amino acids. Clones were sequenced by immunoSEQ multiplex PCR, and TCRdb holds only the in-frame ones, with some missing. The table lists 70,000 or so clones, roughly 80% of them singletons. The chain has TRBV7-3 and TRBJ2-3, with 13 bases lining up with TRBD2. This TCR was recovered from a man aged 45-65 years in good health. Sequencing was carried out using blood. The CDR3 bases are TGTGCCAGCAGCCCCGGACTAGCGGGAGAGTCCACAGATACGCAGTATTTT. Its protein product is CASSPGLAGESTDTQYF. Complete variable domain (other parts from reference TRBV7-3 and TRBJ2-3): GAGVSQTPSNKVTEKGKYVELRCDPISGHTALYWYRQSLGQGPEFLIYFQGTGAADDSGLPNDRFFAVRPEGSVSTLKIQRTERGDSAVYLCASSPGLAGESTDTQYFGPGTRLTVL.